These 3 T cell receptor beta chains were all obtained from the same sample, sequenced in a study of response to subunit inactivated influenza vaccine. One entry per CDR3 protein, called by TCRdb with MiXCR from the RT-PCR reads. The sample contains about half a million distinct CDR3 sequences, less than 30% of which appear only once. The sample consisted of CD4+ T cells sorted from PBMCs, taken approximately 5 days after vaccination. The receptor set was obtained from a man aged 50-60 years who received an inactivated influenza vaccine.

This clonotype was found a few times. The CDR3 DNA follows: TGTGCCAGCAGTACATACGGGACAGGGGCCTACGAGCAGTACTTC. This encodes CASSTYGTGAYEQYF. The chain uses TRBV28 and TRBJ2-7, with TRBD1 identical over 10 bases. V trimming: 5 bases; J trimming: 2 bases; junction bases outside the gene matches: 6. The germline V gene encodes CDR1 MDHEN and CDR2 SYDVKM. The CDR3 runs to 15 residues.

CDR3 sequence: CASSPTALYEQYF. CDR3 DNA: TGTGCCAGCAGCCCCACTGCTCTCTACGAGCAGTACTTC. This sequence joins TRBV11-2 and TRBJ2-7; the D is unclear. Germline V gene lookup returns CDR1 SGHAT and CDR2 FQNNGV. The CDR3 loop spans 13 amino acids. V lost 5 bases and J lost 3, with 11 bases in between.

There are many counts of this clonotype. This chain connects TRBV6-5 to TRBJ1-3, with a weak D call TRBD1 (5 bases). Trimming removed 2 bases from V and 4 bases from J, with 12 bases in between. CDR1 MNHEY and CDR2 SVGAGI come from the germline V gene. This CDR3 region has 15 residues. The CDR3 DNA follows: TGTGCCAGCAGTTACGGGGCAGGGTCCGGAAACACCATATATTTT. This translates into CASSYGAGSGNTIYF.